The rows below give T cell receptor beta chains drawn from one sample of a study of spatial heterogeneity in lung cancer. TCRdb fed the 5' RACE reads into MiXCR, producing one record per CDR3 protein. The sample has about 1,200 distinct CDR3 sequences, 15% to 18% seen once. The specimen comprised lung tumor tissue, sampled at surgery. These receptors all stem from a male donor with early-stage non-small cell lung cancer. CDR3s include the opening cysteine and the closing phenylalanine or tryptophan. The D gene is left open where the match is weak. The size field is filled for only some rows; it gives once, few, many or a size class.

>TRBJ2-1|large|TRBV5-1|.
TGCGCCAGCAGCTTGGCTGGCTTCACCTACAATGAGCAGTTCTTC
CASSLAGFTYNEQFF
>TRBJ2-3|large|TRBV12-3/TRBV12-4|TRBD2
TGTGCCAGCACCCAGCGGAGCGGGGGGTCGTCCACAGATACGCAGTATTTT
CASTQRSGGSSTDTQYF
>TRBJ1-1|medium-sized|TRBV29-1|TRBD1
TGCAGCGTTGGCCGGGGACAGGGGGCGCGATCCACTGAAGCTTTCTTT
CSVGRGQGARSTEAFF
>TRBJ1-5|medium-sized|TRBV6-5|.
TGTGCCAGCAGTTACGGGGCACACTATCAGCCCCAGCATTTT
CASSYGAHYQPQHF
>TRBJ2-3|many|TRBV28|.
TGTGCCAGCAGTTTAGCCGGCACTAGGGCAGATACGCAGTATTTT
CASSLAGTRADTQYF
>TRBJ2-7|few|TRBV11-3|TRBD1
TGTGCCAGCAGCTTCGGACAGGGAGAGCAGTACTTC
CASSFGQGEQYF
>TRBJ2-3|medium-sized|TRBV29-1|.
TGCAGCGTCACTACTGGTTACACAGATACGCAGTATTTT
CSVTTGYTDTQYF
>TRBJ2-2|few|TRBV7-2|TRBD1
TGTGCCAGCAGCTTCAGGGGGCCTTACACCGGGGAGCTGTTTTTT
CASSFRGPYTGELFF
>TRBJ2-3|few|TRBV20-1|TRBD2
TGCAGTGCTATTATAGCGGGGGGCACAGATACGCAGTATTTT
CSAIIAGGTDTQYF
>TRBJ2-3|large|TRBV5-6|TRBD2
TGTGCCAGCAGCTGGATAGCGGGGGCGAATTGGGATACGCAGTATTTT
CASSWIAGANWDTQYF
>TRBJ1-1|large|TRBV2|TRBD1
TGTGCCAGCAGCGACAGGGGGAGACGGACTGAAGCTTTCTTT
CASSDRGRRTEAFF
>TRBJ2-5|.|TRBV7-3|TRBD2
TGTGCCAGCAGCTTAAACGGGGGGAACCAAGAGACCCAGTACTTC
CASSLNGGNQETQYF
>TRBJ1-1|large|TRBV7-9|.
TGTGCCAGCAGGCCGCCTGGAAAGGGCGGCACTGAAGCTTTCTTT
CASRPPGKGGTEAFF
>TRBJ2-5|.|TRBV4-1|.
TGCGCCAGCAGCCATCCTTACGGAGAGACCCAGTACTTC
CASSHPYGETQYF
>TRBJ2-5|medium-sized|TRBV7-2|TRBD1
TGTGCCAGCAGCTTAGCGTCAGGGGGCGGCCAAGAGACCCAGTACTTC
CASSLASGGGQETQYF
>TRBJ2-5|medium-sized|TRBV20-1|TRBD1
TGCAGTGCCGACATCTCCGGGACAGGGGGAGGTCTGGAGACCCAGTACTTC
CSADISGTGGGLETQYF
>TRBJ2-1|large|TRBV27|.
TGTGCCAGCAGTTTATTCGTGAGTTCCTCCTACAATGAGCAGTTCTTC
CASSLFVSSSYNEQFF
>TRBJ2-7|.|TRBV12-3/TRBV12-4|.
TGTGCCAGCAGTTTCTCTCGGAGAGGGGGCTACGAGCAGTACTTC
CASSFSRRGGYEQYF
>TRBJ2-1|few|TRBV24-1|TRBD2
TGTGCCACCAGTGATTTGCAATCCGGGACTAGCGATTGGGAGCAGTTCTTC
CATSDLQSGTSDWEQFF
>TRBJ2-5|large|TRBV28|TRBD2
TGTGCCAGCAGTTTAGGCGGGGGACTCCAAGAGACCCAGTACTTC
CASSLGGGLQETQYF
>TRBJ2-2|medium-sized|TRBV20-1|.
TGCAGTGCTAGCTCAGCGGAGAACACCGGGGAGCTGTTTTTT
CSASSAENTGELFF
>TRBJ1-3|.|TRBV28|.
TGTGCCAGTGTATGGAGCTCTGGAAACACCATATATTTT
CASVWSSGNTIYF
>TRBJ1-1|.|TRBV7-9|.
TGTGCCAGCAGGCCGCTTGGAAAGGGTGGCACTGAAGCTTTCTTT
CASRPLGKGGTEAFF
>TRBJ2-1|large|TRBV11-2|TRBD2
TGTGCCAGCAGCTTAGAAGAACTAGCGGGAGCGGCTTCCTACAATGAGCAGTTCTTC
CASSLEELAGAASYNEQFF
>TRBJ2-2|medium-sized|TRBV5-1|TRBD2
TGCGCCAGCAGCTTCCTAGCGGGAGGGGCCGGGGAGCTGTTTTTT
CASSFLAGGAGELFF
>TRBJ2-7|medium-sized|TRBV5-1|TRBD2
TGCGCCAGCAGCTTGAGCGGGGGGGCGAGCGAGCAGTACTTC
CASSLSGGASEQYF
>TRBJ2-4|large|TRBV10-3|TRBD2
TGTGCCATCAGTGTGAACGCGGGGGTAGCCAAAAACATTCAGTACTTC
CAISVNAGVAKNIQYF
>TRBJ1-5|medium-sized|TRBV2|.
TGTGCCAGCAGAACACTAAATAGCAATCAGCCCCAGCATTTT
CASRTLNSNQPQHF
>TRBJ2-5|medium-sized|TRBV5-1|.
TGCGCCAGCAGCTTGGTTGGCGTCGGGGAAGAGACCCAGTACTTC
CASSLVGVGEETQYF
>TRBJ1-6|medium-sized|TRBV5-4|TRBD1
TGTGCCAGCAGCCCCGAACAGGGGGTTGGTTCACCCCTCCACTTT
CASSPEQGVGSPLHF
>TRBJ1-3|medium-sized|TRBV5-1|.
TGCGCCAGCAGCTCAGTCGGTGGAAACACCATATATTTT
CASSSVGGNTIYF
>TRBJ1-2|.|TRBV12-3/TRBV12-4|.
TGTGCCAGCAGTTTTGGGGCAGGGGATGGCTACACCTTC
CASSFGAGDGYTF
>TRBJ2-7|medium-sized|TRBV5-6|.
TGTGCCAGCAACGGGGCAGGAAACTACGAGCAGTACTTC
CASNGAGNYEQYF
>TRBJ2-5|medium-sized|TRBV20-1|TRBD1
TGCAGTGCTAAAAGGGACAGACAAGAGACCCAGTACTTC
CSAKRDRQETQYF
>TRBJ2-3|large|TRBV4-2|TRBD2
TGTGCCAGCAGCGAATCCGGGACTAGCGCAACAGATACGCAGTATTTT
CASSESGTSATDTQYF
>TRBJ1-5|.|TRBV21-1|.
TGTGCCAGCAGCACCAATTGCCCCTCAACAGGGAATAATCAGCCCCAGCATTTT
CASSTNCPSTGNNQPQHF